These 22 T cell receptor beta chains were all obtained from the same sample, sequenced in a study of T cell repertoires in cytomegalovirus infection. Each CDR3 protein is one row after TCRdb ran MiXCR on the reads. The sample consists of 150,000 to 200,000 distinct CDR3 sequences, approximately 30% of them appearing once. What was sequenced was PBMCs. The receptors here all came from a human donor in good health (CMV status not recorded). Some clones in this sample may be carry-over from other donors' samples.

This clonotype has a handful of counts. The V and J genes are TRBV2 and TRBJ2-7, with unresolved D. Germline CDR1 reads SNHLY; CDR2 reads FYNNEI. CDR3 length equals 12 residues. Trimming pared 2 bases from V and 3 bases from J, leaving 5 bases between. The CDR3 here is CASSEWVYEQYF. The CDR3 DNA reads as TGTGCCAGCAGTGAATGGGTCTACGAGCAGTACTTC.

The chain is built from TRBV13 and TRBJ2-3, with D uncertain. CDR3 size: 15 residues. Trimming left V 7 bases short and J 0 bases short, with 14 bases between. Germline V CDR1 and CDR2: PRHDT, FYEKMQ (reference sequence). Here the CDR3 reads CASTLEATSTDTQYF. The CDR3 DNA sequence: TGTGCCAGCACCTTGGAAGCGACTAGCACAGATACGCAGTATTTT.

The chain combines TRBV6-2 or TRBV6-3 with TRBJ2-1, with D possibly being TRBD2 (5 bases). V was cut by 4 bases and J by 0 bases, with 10 bases left in between. CDR1 is MNHEY and CDR2 is SVGEGT in the germline V gene. The CDR3 has 15 residues. The CDR3 spells CASSSAVSSYNEQFF. The CDR3 region has the DNA TGTGCCAGCAGTTCAGCGGTTAGCTCCTACAATGAGCAGTTCTTC.

This clonotype was counted a few times. The chain has TRBV7-6 and TRBJ2-5; 7 bases map to TRBD1. The CDR3 covers 16 residues. Germline trimming cut 4 bases from V and 1 base from J; bases unmatched to any gene: 9. The germline V gene encodes CDR1 SGHVS and CDR2 FNYEAQ. CDR3 nucleotides: TGTGCCAGCAGCTCAGATTACCGGGACAGCCAAGAGACCCAGTACTTC. It specifies CASSSDYRDSQETQYF. Full variable domain (rest looked up from reference TRBV7-6 and TRBJ2-5): GAGVSQSPRYKVTKRGQDVALRCDPISGHVSLYWYRQALGQGPEFLTYFNYEAQQDKSGLPNDRFSAERPEGSISTLTIQRTEQRDSAMYRCASSSDYRDSQETQYFGPGTRLLVL.

V and J are TRBV11-2 and TRBJ1-1, with D possibly matching TRBD1 (6 bases). V lost 1 base and J 4 bases, leaving 13 bases between the germline ends. Per the germline V gene, CDR1 is SGHAT and CDR2 is FQNNGV. The CDR3 is 15 amino acids. The CDR3 reads CASSLASGASTEAFF. CDR3 coding DNA: TGTGCCAGCAGCTTAGCCTCAGGGGCGAGCACTGAAGCTTTCTTT.

This chain connects TRBV2 to TRBJ2-3, with D possibly TRBD1 on 5 matching bases. The CDR3 covers 14 residues. Germline V gene data show CDR1 as SNHLY and CDR2 as FYNNEI. Trimming took off 7 bases at V and 3 bases at J, with 14 bases between the two ends. The CDR3 spells CASNKGLRTDTQYF. In DNA form, the CDR3 reads TGTGCCAGCAATAAGGGGCTGAGGACAGATACGCAGTATTTT.

This clonotype has only a few counts. The chain carries TRBV4-2 and TRBJ2-5; TRBD2 might be the D (5 bases). This CDR3 has 14 amino acids. V lost 0 bases and J 5 bases, leaving 10 bases between the germline ends. Germline V gene sequence: CDR1 LGHNA, CDR2 YNFKEQ. CDR3 sequence (DNA): TGTGCCAGCAGCCAAGAGCTAGCTGAGGAGACCCAGTACTTC. Its protein is CASSQELAEETQYF.

This rearrangement joins TRBV5-1 to TRBJ1-5, with TRBD1 matching over 11 bases. CDR3 length: 15 amino acids. CDR1 and CDR2 (germline): SGHRS, YFSETQ. V dropped 1 base and J dropped 5; count of bases not matched to a gene: 2. The CDR3 nucleotides are TGCGCCAGCAGCTTGATGGGACAGGGGGATCAGCCCCAGCATTTT. Its protein is CASSLMGQGDQPQHF. The full variable domain, rest sourced from reference TRBV5-1 and TRBJ1-5, is KAGVTQTPRYLIKTRGQQVTLSCSPISGHRSVSWYQQTPGQGLQFLFEYFSETQRNKGNFPGRFSGRQFSNSRSEMNVSTLELGDSALYLCASSLMGQGDQPQHFGDGTRLSIL.

This clonotype occurred a few times. This CDR3 reads CASSPDTQETQYF. The CDR3 bases are TGTGCCAGCAGTCCAGACACGCAAGAGACCCAGTACTTC. The chain is built from TRBV27 and TRBJ2-5; D not resolved. This CDR3 region has 13 residues. Germline-derived CDR1 and CDR2 are MNHEY and SMNVEV (reference sequence). Trimming took 5 bases from V and 2 from J, leaving 9 bases between them.

A single count supports this clonotype. The chain couples TRBV29-1 to TRBJ2-7; D is undetermined. This CDR3 has 14 amino acids. CDR1 and CDR2 (germline): SQVTM, ANQGSEA. The germline V and J ends were trimmed by 0 bases and 0 bases, with 9 bases remaining between them. CDR3 sequence (DNA): TGCAGCGTTGAAGATCGGCCTATCTCCTACGAGCAGTACTTC. Residues: CSVEDRPISYEQYF.

This chain uses TRBV2 with TRBJ2-2, with 9 bases aligning to TRBD2. The germline gives CDR1 SNHLY, CDR2 FYNNEI. V shed 1 base and J 0 bases; nucleotides not matched to a gene: 3. CDR3 length: 17 residues. This CDR3 is CASSEVGLASNTGELFF. In DNA form, the CDR3 reads TGTGCCAGCAGTGAAGTCGGACTAGCGTCGAACACCGGGGAGCTGTTTTTT.

In its sample, this clonotype was seen a few times. The chain joins TRBV13 to TRBJ1-1, with D possibly TRBD1 on 5 matching bases. The CDR3 is 13 amino acids. The V end was cut by 5 bases, the J end by 11 bases, with 18 bases between. Germline CDR1 is PRHDT and CDR2 is FYEKMQ (reference sequence). Here the CDR3 DNA reads TGTGCCAGCAGCCTTGGGACGCTAAAAGGGGCTTTCTTT. Amino acid sequence: CASSLGTLKGAFF. Full variable domain (remainder filled in from reference TRBV13 and TRBJ1-1): AAGVIQSPRHLIKEKRETATLKCYPIPRHDTVYWYQQGPGQDPQFLISFYEKMQSDKGSIPDRFSAQQFSDYHSELNMSSLELGDSALYFCASSLGTLKGAFFGQGTRLTVV.

The chain couples TRBV29-1 to TRBJ2-2; tentative D call: TRBD1 (6 bases). V lost 7 bases and J 2 bases, leaving 14 bases between the germline ends. CDR1 and CDR2 from the germline V gene are SQVTM and ANQGSEA. The CDR3 has 14 residues. CDR3 protein: CSASTGHNTGELFF. The CDR3 coding sequence is TGCAGCGCGTCGACAGGACATAACACCGGGGAGCTGTTTTTT.

The chain couples TRBV5-1 to TRBJ1-6; tentatively, D is TRBD1 (6 bases). CDR1 and CDR2 from the germline V gene are SGHRS and YFSETQ. The CDR3 extends over 14 amino acids. V shed 5 bases and J shed 8 bases, with 14 bases lying between them. CDR3 nucleotide sequence: TGCGCCAGCAGGGAAGGGGGTCTGGATTCACCCCTCCACTTT. Its translation: CASREGGLDSPLHF.

The rearrangement uses TRBV3-1 and TRBJ2-3; TRBD1 agrees at 9 bases. The germline CDR1 and CDR2 sequences are LGHDT and YNNKEL (reference sequence). V lost 0 bases, J lost 4 bases, and 2 bases stayed unmatched. The CDR3 sequence is 15 residues long. The DNA of the CDR3 is TGTGCCAGCAGCCAAGATGGGACAGGGCCAGATACGCAGTATTTT. Its translation: CASSQDGTGPDTQYF.

This clonotype appeared a few times. The rearrangement joins TRBV4-2 to TRBJ2-7; TRBD2 aligns across 10 bases. The CDR3 loop spans 16 amino acids. The germline V gene encodes CDR1 LGHNA and CDR2 YNFKEQ. Unmatched junction bases numbered 9, after V lost 3 bases and J lost 4 bases. The CDR3 is CASSQTRSSGGYEQYF. DNA of the CDR3: TGTGCCAGCAGCCAGACTCGGTCTAGCGGGGGATACGAGCAGTACTTC.

V is TRBV2 and J is TRBJ1-5; weak D call: TRBD1 (5 bases). The CDR3 runs to 15 residues. Germline V CDR1 and CDR2: SNHLY, FYNNEI. Between the trimmed V and J ends, which lost 6 bases and 4 bases, there was a span of 16 bases. The CDR3 is CASRAGTVPNQPQHF. The DNA of the CDR3 is TGTGCCAGCAGAGCAGGGACGGTCCCGAATCAGCCCCAGCATTTT.

The chain joins TRBV20-1 to TRBJ1-4; TRBD1 matches at 7 bases. V dropped 3 bases and J dropped 3; count of bases not matched to a gene: 10. The germline V gene has CDR1 DFQATT and CDR2 SNEGSKA (reference sequence). The CDR3 runs to 16 residues. CDR3 nucleotides: TGCAGTGCTAGTCCTATGGAGGGGGCTCCTAATGAAAAACTGTTTTTT. Translating gives CSASPMEGAPNEKLFF.

This clonotype was seen repeatedly, ten times or more. The chain carries TRBV7-8 and TRBJ2-1, with TRBD2 identical over 16 bases. J gave up 9 bases and V 4 bases, and 6 bases lay outside the gene matches. Looked up from germline, CDR1 is SGHVS and CDR2 is FQNEAQ. The CDR3 extends over 16 amino acids. The CDR3 loop is CASSSGTSGGAGEQFF. The CDR3 region has the DNA TGTGCCAGCAGCTCTGGGACTAGCGGGGGGGCAGGTGAGCAGTTCTTC.

This clonotype appeared a few times. This rearrangement joins TRBV11-2 to TRBJ2-1, with 8 nucleotides matching TRBD2. V lost 5 bases to trimming and J lost 6 bases; unmatched junction nucleotides: 12. CDR3 size: 16 residues. Germline CDR1 is SGHAT and CDR2 is FQNNGV. CDR3 nucleotide sequence: TGTGCCAGCAGCACCGCGTTGGGCGGGGGGCGCAATGAGCAGTTCTTC. This translates into CASSTALGGGRNEQFF.

Only a few counts were recorded for this clonotype. The chain employs TRBV6-6 and TRBJ2-1, with D unclear. This CDR3 region has 15 residues. Germline CDR1 reads MNHNY; CDR2 reads SVGAGI (reference sequence). V shed 6 bases and J shed 3 bases, with 15 bases lying between them. The CDR3 DNA is TGTGCCAGCAGCTCGGGCATCATCCACTACAATGAGCAGTTCTTC. Translated, it gives CASSSGIIHYNEQFF.

This clonotype has a handful of counts. The V gene is TRBV5-4, the J gene TRBJ2-2; TRBD1 might be the D (6 bases). Germline V gene sequence: CDR1 SGHNT, CDR2 YYREEE (reference sequence). The CDR3 is 16 residues long. V was pared by 3 bases and J by 7 bases, with 19 bases between. The CDR3 DNA reads as TGTGCCAGCAGCTCCGGGACATCCCCTTTGGACGGGGAGCTGTTTTTT. It yields the protein CASSSGTSPLDGELFF.